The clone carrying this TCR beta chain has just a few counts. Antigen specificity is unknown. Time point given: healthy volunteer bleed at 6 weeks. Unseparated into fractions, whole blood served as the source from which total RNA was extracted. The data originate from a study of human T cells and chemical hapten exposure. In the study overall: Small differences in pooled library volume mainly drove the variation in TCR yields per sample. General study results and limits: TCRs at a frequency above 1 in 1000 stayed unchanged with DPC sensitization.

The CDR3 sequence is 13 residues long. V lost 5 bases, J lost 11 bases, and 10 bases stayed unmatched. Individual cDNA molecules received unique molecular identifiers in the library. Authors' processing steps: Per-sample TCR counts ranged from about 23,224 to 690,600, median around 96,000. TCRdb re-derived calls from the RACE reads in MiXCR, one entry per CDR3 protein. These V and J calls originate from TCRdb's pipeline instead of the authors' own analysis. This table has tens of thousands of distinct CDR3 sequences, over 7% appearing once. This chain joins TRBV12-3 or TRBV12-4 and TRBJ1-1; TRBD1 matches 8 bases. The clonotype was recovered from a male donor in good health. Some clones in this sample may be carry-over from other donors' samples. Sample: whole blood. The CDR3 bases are TGTGCCAGCAGTCCCGGGACAGGACCACGGGCTTTCTTT. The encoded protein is CASSPGTGPRAFF.